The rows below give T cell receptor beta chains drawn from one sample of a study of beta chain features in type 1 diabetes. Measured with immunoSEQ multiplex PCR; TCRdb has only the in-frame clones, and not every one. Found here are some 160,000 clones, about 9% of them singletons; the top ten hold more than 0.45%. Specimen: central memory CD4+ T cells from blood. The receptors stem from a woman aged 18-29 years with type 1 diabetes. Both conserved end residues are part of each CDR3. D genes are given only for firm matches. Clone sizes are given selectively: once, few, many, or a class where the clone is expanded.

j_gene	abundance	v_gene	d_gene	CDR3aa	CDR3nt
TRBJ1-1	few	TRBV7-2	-	CASSFSDTEAFF	TGTGCCAGCAGCTTTTCGGACACTGAAGCTTTCTTT
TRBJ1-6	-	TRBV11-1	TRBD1	CASSDQTGSNSPLHF	TGTGCCAGCAGCGATCAGACAGGGAGTAATTCACCCCTCCACTTT
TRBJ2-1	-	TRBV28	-	CASRLYNEQFF	TGTGCCAGCAGACTTTACAATGAGCAGTTCTTC
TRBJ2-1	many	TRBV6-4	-	CASSVNYADNEQFF	TGTGCCAGCAGCGTAAACTATGCAGACAATGAGCAGTTCTTC
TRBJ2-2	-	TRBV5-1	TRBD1	CASTDATGALSGELFF	TGCGCCAGCACCGACGCGACAGGGGCTTTATCCGGGGAGCTGTTTTTT
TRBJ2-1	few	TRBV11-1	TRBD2	CASSLAFTGRNDEQFF	TGTGCCAGCAGCTTGGCATTTACCGGGAGGAACGATGAGCAGTTCTTC
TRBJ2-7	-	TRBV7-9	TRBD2	CASSLASGSLGEQYF	TGTGCCAGCAGCTTAGCTAGCGGGAGCCTGGGTGAGCAGTACTTC
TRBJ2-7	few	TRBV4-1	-	CASSQGWGGLGEQYF	TGCGCCAGCAGCCAAGGGTGGGGGGGCTTGGGCGAGCAGTACTTC
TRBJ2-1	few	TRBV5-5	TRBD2	CASSKGGLAAYNEQFF	TGTGCCAGCAGCAAAGGGGGACTAGCGGCTTACAATGAGCAGTTCTTC
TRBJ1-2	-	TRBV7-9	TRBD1	CASSLDQGARYGYTF	TGTGCCAGCAGCTTAGATCAGGGGGCGCGATATGGCTACACCTTC
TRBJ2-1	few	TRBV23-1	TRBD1	CAREGTGGSNEQFF	TGCGCCAGGGAAGGGACAGGCGGTAGCAATGAGCAGTTCTTC
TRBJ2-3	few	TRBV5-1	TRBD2	CASSSSLAGVADTQYF	TGCGCCAGCAGCTCCTCACTAGCGGGAGTAGCAGATACGCAGTATTTT
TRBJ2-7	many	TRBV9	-	CASSVVGSGEQYF	TGTGCCAGCAGCGTAGTAGGATCGGGCGAGCAGTACTTC
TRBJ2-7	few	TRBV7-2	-	CASSLAGQSYEQYF	TGTGCCAGCAGCTTAGCGGGGCAGTCCTACGAGCAGTACTTC
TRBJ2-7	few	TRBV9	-	CASSVGFAELSYEQYF	TGTGCCAGCAGCGTAGGCTTTGCGGAACTCTCCTACGAGCAGTACTTC
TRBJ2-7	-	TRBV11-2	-	CASSLDLPGVNEQYF	TGTGCCAGCAGCTTAGATTTGCCCGGGGTAAACGAGCAGTACTTC
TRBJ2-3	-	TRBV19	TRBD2	CASSTSSGGSTQYF	TGTGCCAGTAGTACATCTAGCGGGGGAAGTACGCAGTATTTT
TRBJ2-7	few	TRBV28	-	CASGTFSYEQYF	TGTGCCAGCGGGACATTTTCCTACGAGCAGTACTTC
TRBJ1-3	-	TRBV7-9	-	CASSPAVTATGNTIYF	TGTGCCAGCAGCCCGGCAGTGACAGCAACTGGAAACACCATATATTTT
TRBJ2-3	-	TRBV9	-	CASSVAGLTDTQYF	TGTGCCAGCAGCGTAGCCGGACTCACAGATACGCAGTATTTT
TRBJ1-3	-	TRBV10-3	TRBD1	CAISPGTEGNTIYF	TGTGCCATCAGCCCCGGGACAGAAGGAAACACCATATATTTT
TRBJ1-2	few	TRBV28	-	CASKQGYYTF	TGTGCCAGCAAACAGGGATACTACACCTTC
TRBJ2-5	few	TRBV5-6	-	CASTTGAWGETQYF	TGTGCCAGCACAACGGGAGCCTGGGGGGAGACCCAGTACTTC
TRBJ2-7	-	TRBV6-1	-	CASSLGAGTYEQYF	TGTGCCAGCAGTCTTGGGGCAGGGACCTACGAGCAGTACTTC
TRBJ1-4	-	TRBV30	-	CAWSDPGRGEKLFF	TGTGCCTGGAGTGATCCGGGCCGGGGGGAAAAACTGTTTTTT
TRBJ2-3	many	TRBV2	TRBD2	CASSPGGVLTDTQYF	TGTGCCAGCAGCCCCGGGGGGGTCCTCACAGATACGCAGTATTTT
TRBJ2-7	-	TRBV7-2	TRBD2	CASSFGTSGGWSEQYF	TGTGCCAGCAGCTTTGGGACTAGCGGGGGGTGGAGCGAGCAGTACTTC
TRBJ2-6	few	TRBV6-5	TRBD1	CASRPMTGFNVLTF	TGTGCCAGCAGACCCATGACAGGGTTCAACGTCCTGACTTTC
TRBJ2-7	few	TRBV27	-	CASSLSYLTINRDGKLGSYEQYF	TGTGCCAGCAGTTTATCGTACCTGACTATTAATCGAGACGGGAAACTCGGATCCTACGAGCAGTACTTC
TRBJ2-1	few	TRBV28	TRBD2	CASTIPAGVPNEQFF	TGTGCCAGCACCATCCCAGCGGGAGTCCCCAATGAGCAGTTCTTC
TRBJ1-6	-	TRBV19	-	CASTPGAANSPLHF	TGTGCCAGTACCCCCGGTGCGGCCAATTCACCCCTCCACTTT
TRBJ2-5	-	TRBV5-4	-	CASSPRTGQETQYF	TGTGCCAGCAGCCCGAGAACGGGCCAAGAGACCCAGTACTTC
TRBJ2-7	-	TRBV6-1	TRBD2	CASIRLAGDRSEQYF	TGTGCCAGCATACGCCTAGCGGGGGACCGAAGCGAGCAGTACTTC
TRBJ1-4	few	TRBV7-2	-	CASSLQGREKLFF	TGTGCCAGCAGCTTACAGGGTCGTGAAAAACTGTTTTTT
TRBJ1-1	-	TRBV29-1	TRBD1	CSGVRDRVEAFF	TGCAGCGGGGTTCGGGACAGAGTCGAAGCTTTCTTT
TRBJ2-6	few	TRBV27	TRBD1	CASSFSTGGYGANVLTF	TGTGCCAGCAGTTTTAGCACAGGGGGATATGGGGCCAACGTCCTGACTTTC
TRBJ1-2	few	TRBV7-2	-	CASSLGPPGHGYTF	TGTGCCAGCAGCTTAGGGCCCCCTGGCCATGGCTACACCTTC
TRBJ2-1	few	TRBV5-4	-	CASSLEVYNEQFF	TGTGCCAGCAGCCTTGAGGTTTACAATGAGCAGTTCTTC
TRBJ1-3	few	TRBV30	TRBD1	CAWSGGQSSGNTIYF	TGTGCCTGGAGTGGGGGACAGTCCTCTGGAAACACCATATATTTT
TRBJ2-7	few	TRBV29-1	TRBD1	CSVGQGLYEQYF	TGCAGCGTGGGACAGGGTCTATACGAGCAGTACTTC
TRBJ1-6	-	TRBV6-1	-	CASRAYAYSPLHF	TGTGCCAGCAGAGCCTACGCCTATTCACCCCTCCACTTT
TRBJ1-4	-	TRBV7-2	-	CASSSGRAVWNEKLFF	TGTGCCAGCAGCTCGGGCAGGGCGGTTTGGAATGAAAAACTGTTTTTT
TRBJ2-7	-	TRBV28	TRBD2	CASRGETSGSYEQYF	TGTGCCAGCAGGGGGGAGACTAGCGGGAGCTACGAGCAGTACTTC
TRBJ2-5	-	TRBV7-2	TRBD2	CASSSGTSGRIETQYF	TGTGCCAGCAGCTCCGGGACTAGCGGGAGAATAGAGACCCAGTACTTC
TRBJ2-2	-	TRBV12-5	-	CATTRTANTGELFF	TGTGCTACCACTCGGACAGCGAACACCGGGGAGCTGTTTTTT
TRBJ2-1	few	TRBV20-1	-	CSAILPYEQFF	TGCAGTGCTATCCTACCCTATGAGCAGTTCTTC
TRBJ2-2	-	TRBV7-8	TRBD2	CASSSRAGVGTGELFF	TGTGCCAGCAGCTCCCGGGCGGGGGTTGGGACCGGGGAGCTGTTTTTT
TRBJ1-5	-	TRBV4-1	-	CASSQDRGGQPQHF	TGCGCCAGCAGCCAAGATCGGGGGGGCCAGCCCCAGCATTTT
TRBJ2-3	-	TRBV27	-	CASSWGGTDTQYF	TGTGCCAGCAGTTGGGGGGGCACAGATACGCAGTATTTT
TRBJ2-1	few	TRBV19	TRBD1	CASSDPDRGRHYNEQFF	TGTGCCAGTAGTGACCCAGACAGGGGCAGACACTACAATGAGCAGTTCTTC
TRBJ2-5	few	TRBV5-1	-	CASSLVELEETQYF	TGCGCCAGCAGCTTGGTAGAACTGGAAGAGACCCAGTACTTC
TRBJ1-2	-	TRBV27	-	CASSLARRGEDYTF	TGTGCCAGCAGTTTGGCCCGACGGGGGGAGGACTACACCTTC
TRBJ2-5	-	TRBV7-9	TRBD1	CASSLRGRGETQYF	TGTGCCAGCAGCTTGAGGGGGCGTGGAGAGACCCAGTACTTC